A selection of T cell receptor beta chains follows, all from one sample in a study of molecular identifiers for immune sequencing clone quantification. TCRdb redid the calling of the PCR reads with MiXCR, one entry per CDR3 protein. The profile shows about 640,000 distinct CDR3 sequences, 15% to 20% of them singletons. Sequencing used naive CD8+ T cells from blood, with Jurkat cell RNA spiked in. These receptors all come from a human donor in good health. Some libraries in this study had Jurkat cell RNA spiked in. Both conserved end residues are part of each CDR3. A D gene is named only where the DNA matches it firmly. A clone size is listed for some rows: how often the clone was seen (once, few, many), or a class if it is expanded.

J gene | D gene | V gene | clone size | CDR3 protein | CDR3 DNA
TRBJ1-4 | TRBD1 | TRBV7-9 | many | CASSYYRGRTEEKLFF | TGTGCCAGCAGCTATTACAGGGGACGCACGGAGGAAAAACTGTTTTTT
TRBJ1-5 | NA | TRBV3-1 | few | CASSPQGAQPQHF | TGTGCCAGCAGCCCACAAGGAGCTCAGCCCCAGCATTTT
TRBJ2-7 | NA | TRBV7-9 | many | CASSPTEGYEQYF | TGTGCCAGCAGCCCCACCGAGGGTTACGAGCAGTACTTC
TRBJ2-2 | NA | TRBV4-1 | many | CASSPPDGNTGELFF | TGCGCCAGCAGCCCGCCTGACGGGAACACCGGGGAGCTGTTTTTT
TRBJ2-5 | TRBD1 | TRBV4-1 | few | CASSHHSEDRVPQETQYF | TGCGCCAGCAGCCACCACAGCGAAGACAGGGTTCCCCAAGAGACCCAGTACTTC
TRBJ1-1 | NA | TRBV7-9 | many | CASSLELYGRDGAFF | TGTGCCAGCAGCTTAGAATTGTATGGGCGGGACGGAGCTTTCTTT
TRBJ2-7 | NA | TRBV7-9 | NA | CASSLVDYIGYEQYF | TGTGCCAGCAGCTTAGTCGACTATATAGGTTACGAGCAGTACTTC
TRBJ2-3 | NA | TRBV28 | many | CASMGGMSTDTQYF | TGTGCCAGCATGGGCGGGATGAGCACAGATACGCAGTATTTT
TRBJ2-4 | TRBD1 | TRBV19 | many | CASSIFGGQEKNIQYF | TGTGCCAGTAGTATCTTCGGTGGACAGGAGAAAAACATTCAGTACTTC
TRBJ1-1 | NA | TRBV12-5 | many | CASGSALLGSEAFF | TGTGCTAGTGGTTCCGCTTTGTTGGGATCGGAAGCTTTCTTT
TRBJ2-6 | NA | TRBV27 | NA | CASSLSMWSGASGADVLTF | TGTGCCAGCAGTTTATCTATGTGGTCTGGAGCGTCTGGGGCCGACGTCCTGACTTTC
TRBJ2-7 | NA | TRBV30 | many | CAWSVGPSTLYEQYF | TGTGCCTGGAGTGTCGGTCCCTCGACCCTCTACGAGCAGTACTTC
TRBJ2-1 | NA | TRBV12-3/TRBV12-4 | few | CASSPWGGPLNNEQFF | TGTGCCAGCAGCCCATGGGGGGGGCCCCTTAACAATGAGCAGTTCTTC
TRBJ1-5 | NA | TRBV6-2/TRBV6-3 | NA | CASSYSATGWDNQPQHF | TGTGCCAGCAGTTACTCGGCTACAGGGTGGGACAATCAGCCCCAGCATTTT
TRBJ2-3 | NA | TRBV28 | few | CASTEGLGVSADTQYF | TGTGCCAGCACCGAGGGGTTGGGGGTATCTGCAGATACGCAGTATTTT
TRBJ2-3 | NA | TRBV12-3/TRBV12-4 | many | CASSSGVVIDTQYF | TGTGCCAGCAGCTCAGGGGTAGTAATAGATACGCAGTATTTT
TRBJ2-3 | NA | TRBV6-2/TRBV6-3 | many | CASSSDTFTDTQYF | TGTGCCAGCAGTTCGGACACCTTCACAGATACGCAGTATTTT
TRBJ2-7 | NA | TRBV7-8 | many | CASSLGPTTGLSYEQYF | TGTGCCAGCAGCTTAGGCCCCACGACAGGTCTAAGCTACGAGCAGTACTTC
TRBJ2-7 | NA | TRBV27 | few | CASSFYRSYEQYF | TGTGCCAGCAGTTTTTACCGAAGCTACGAGCAGTACTTC
TRBJ2-1 | NA | TRBV5-6 | few | CASIRQSSYNEQFF | TGTGCCAGCATCCGACAGAGCTCCTACAATGAGCAGTTCTTC
TRBJ2-7 | NA | TRBV4-3 | few | CASSPARGAYEQYF | TGCGCCAGCAGCCCCGCGAGGGGAGCCTACGAGCAGTACTTC
TRBJ2-7 | NA | TRBV5-1 | many | CASSSSREQYF | TGCGCCAGCAGCTCGTCGAGGGAGCAGTACTTC
TRBJ2-1 | TRBD1 | TRBV27 | few | CASSLQGAALSYNEQFF | TGTGCCAGCAGTTTACAGGGGGCGGCTCTCTCCTACAATGAGCAGTTCTTC
TRBJ2-3 | NA | TRBV7-9 | many | CASSLSTGPSTDTQYF | TGTGCCAGCAGCTTAAGTACCGGGCCTTCCACAGATACGCAGTATTTT
TRBJ2-1 | NA | TRBV12-3/TRBV12-4 | NA | CASRREDKTNEQFF | TGTGCCAGCAGGAGGGAGGATAAGACGAATGAGCAGTTCTTC
TRBJ2-7 | NA | TRBV19 | NA | CASNPGTETYEQYF | TGTGCCAGTAACCCCGGGACGGAAACCTACGAGCAGTACTTC
TRBJ2-3 | NA | TRBV7-6 | many | CASSLEFGRTQYF | TGTGCCAGCAGTTTAGAGTTCGGGCGTACGCAGTATTTT
TRBJ2-7 | TRBD1 | TRBV2 | NA | CASGGQKNVYEQYF | TGTGCCAGCGGGGGACAGAAGAACGTCTACGAGCAGTACTTC
TRBJ2-5 | NA | TRBV7-9 | many | CASSLVLLGKETQYF | TGTGCCAGCAGCTTAGTACTTTTGGGGAAAGAGACCCAGTACTTC
TRBJ2-7 | NA | TRBV20-1 | many | CSARDGGHEQYF | TGCAGTGCTAGAGATGGGGGCCACGAGCAGTACTTC
TRBJ2-7 | NA | TRBV5-3 | once | CASSLDNPSEQYF | TGTGCCAGCAGCTTGGACAACCCTAGTGAGCAGTACTTC
TRBJ2-7 | NA | TRBV12-2 | few | CASRRTSSSYEQYF | TGTGCAAGTCGCCGGACTAGCAGCTCCTACGAGCAGTACTTC
TRBJ2-3 | NA | TRBV24-1 | many | CATSDPPADTQYF | TGTGCCACCAGTGATCCCCCGGCAGATACGCAGTATTTT
TRBJ2-7 | TRBD2 | TRBV20-1 | many | CSARGGTPPNEQYF | TGCAGTGCTAGGGGAGGGACCCCCCCTAACGAGCAGTACTTC
TRBJ1-2 | NA | TRBV7-9 | NA | CATSGGVGYTF | TGTGCCACCTCGGGGGGCGTTGGCTACACCTTC
TRBJ2-6 | NA | TRBV7-9 | many | CASSPRGGTGANVLTF | TGTGCCAGCAGCCCAAGAGGGGGGACTGGGGCCAACGTCCTGACTTTC
TRBJ1-3 | NA | TRBV11-2 | NA | CASSNQQRVSGNTIYF | TGTGCCAGCAGCAATCAACAGCGTGTCTCTGGAAACACCATATATTTT
TRBJ2-3 | TRBD1 | TRBV4-3 | many | CASSQTNRGGTDTQYF | TGCGCCAGCAGCCAAACTAACAGGGGGGGCACAGATACGCAGTATTTT
TRBJ1-4 | TRBD1 | TRBV29-1 | many | CSVEDPRGQSTEKLFF | TGCAGCGTTGAAGATCCCCGGGGACAGTCTACTGAAAAACTGTTTTTT
TRBJ2-1 | TRBD2 | TRBV7-8 | NA | CASSLGASGDSYNEQFF | TGTGCCAGCAGCTTAGGGGCTAGCGGGGACTCCTACAATGAGCAGTTCTTC
TRBJ2-7 | NA | TRBV5-8 | many | CASSLGYNSYEQYF | TGTGCCAGCAGCCTGGGTTATAACTCCTACGAGCAGTACTTC
TRBJ2-1 | TRBD1 | TRBV4-1 | many | CASSQEGDRVYGEQFF | TGCGCCAGCAGCCAAGAAGGGGACAGGGTTTACGGTGAGCAGTTCTTC
TRBJ1-6 | NA | TRBV7-9 | few | CASSLAQGASSPLHF | TGTGCCAGCAGCTTAGCCCAGGGTGCAAGTTCACCCCTCCACTTT
TRBJ1-6 | NA | TRBV12-3/TRBV12-4 | NA | CASSFGFGSPLHF | TGTGCCAGCAGTTTTGGATTTGGTTCACCCCTCCACTTT
TRBJ2-7 | TRBD1 | TRBV11-2 | NA | CASRIPGTGAYEQYF | TGTGCCAGCAGGATTCCCGGGACAGGAGCCTACGAGCAGTACTTC
TRBJ1-4 | NA | TRBV5-4 | many | CASSLKGQGWEKLFF | TGTGCCAGCAGCTTGAAAGGTCAGGGCTGGGAAAAACTGTTTTTT
TRBJ2-4 | NA | TRBV20-1 | many | CSARETANIQYF | TGCAGTGCTAGAGAAACCGCTAACATTCAGTACTTC
TRBJ1-6 | NA | TRBV7-6 | NA | CASSPGTLGSPLRF | TGTGCCAGCAGCCCCGGGACGTTAGGTTCACCCCTCCGCTTT
TRBJ2-5 | NA | TRBV3-1 | few | CASTRGMETQYF | TGTGCCAGCACTCGGGGAATGGAGACCCAGTACTTC
TRBJ2-3 | TRBD2 | TRBV12-3/TRBV12-4 | NA | CASSGLAGGLSTDTQYF | TGTGCCAGCAGCGGACTAGCGGGGGGCCTTAGCACAGATACGCAGTATTTT